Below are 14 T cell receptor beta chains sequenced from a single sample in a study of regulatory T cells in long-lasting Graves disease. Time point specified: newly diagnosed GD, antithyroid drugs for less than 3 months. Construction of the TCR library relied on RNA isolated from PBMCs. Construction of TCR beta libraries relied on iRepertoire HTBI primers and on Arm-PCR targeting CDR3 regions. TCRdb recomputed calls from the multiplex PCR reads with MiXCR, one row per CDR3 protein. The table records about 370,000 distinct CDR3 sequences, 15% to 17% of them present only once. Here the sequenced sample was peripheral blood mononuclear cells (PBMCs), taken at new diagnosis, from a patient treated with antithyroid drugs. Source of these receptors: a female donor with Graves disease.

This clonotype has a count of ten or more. CDR3 DNA sequence: TGCGCCAGCAGCTTGGGGGCAATGGAAGATACGCAGTATTTT. It yields the protein CASSLGAMEDTQYF. The chain couples TRBV5-1 to TRBJ2-3, with unresolved D. Trimming pared 0 bases from V and 5 bases from J, leaving 10 bases between. This CDR3 has 14 residues. Looked up from germline, CDR1 is SGHRS and CDR2 is YFSETQ. Based on the CDR3 plus reference TRBV5-1 and TRBJ2-3, the full variable domain is KAGVTQTPRYLIKTRGQQVTLSCSPISGHRSVSWYQQTPGQGLQFLFEYFSETQRNKGNFPGRFSGRQFSNSRSEMNVSTLELGDSALYLCASSLGAMEDTQYFGPGTRLTVL.

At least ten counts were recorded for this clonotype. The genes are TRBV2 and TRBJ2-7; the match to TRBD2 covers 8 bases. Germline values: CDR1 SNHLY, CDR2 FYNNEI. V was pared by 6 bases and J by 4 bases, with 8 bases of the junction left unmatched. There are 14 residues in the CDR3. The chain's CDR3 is CASRMSGRSYEQYF. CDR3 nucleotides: TGTGCCAGCAGAATGAGCGGGAGAAGTTACGAGCAGTACTTC.

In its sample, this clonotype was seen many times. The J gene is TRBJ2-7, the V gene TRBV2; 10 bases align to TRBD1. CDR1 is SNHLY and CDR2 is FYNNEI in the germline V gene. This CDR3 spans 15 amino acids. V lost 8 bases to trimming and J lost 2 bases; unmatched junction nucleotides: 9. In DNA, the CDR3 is TGTGCCAGCGAGCCCTCCGGGACAGGGGCCTACGAGCAGTACTTC. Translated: CASEPSGTGAYEQYF.

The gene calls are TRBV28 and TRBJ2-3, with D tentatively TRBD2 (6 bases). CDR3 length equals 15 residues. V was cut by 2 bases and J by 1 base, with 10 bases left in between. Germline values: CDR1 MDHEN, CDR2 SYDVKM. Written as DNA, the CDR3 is TGTGCCAGCAGTTTAACGGGAGCGGGCACAGATACGCAGTATTTT. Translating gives CASSLTGAGTDTQYF.

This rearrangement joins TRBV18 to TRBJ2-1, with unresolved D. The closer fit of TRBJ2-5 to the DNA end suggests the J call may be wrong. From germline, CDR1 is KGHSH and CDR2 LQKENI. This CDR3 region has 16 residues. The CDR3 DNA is TGTGCCAGCTCACCACCCCAGGCGCTTTCACAAGAGACCCAGTACTTC. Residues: CASSPPQALSQETQYF.

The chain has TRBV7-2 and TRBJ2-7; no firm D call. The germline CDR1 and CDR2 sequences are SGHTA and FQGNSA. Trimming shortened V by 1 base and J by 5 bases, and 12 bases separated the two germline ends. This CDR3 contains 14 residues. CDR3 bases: TGTGCCAGCAGCTTAGTTGGCCCTCGGGACGAGCAGTACTTC. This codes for CASSLVGPRDEQYF.

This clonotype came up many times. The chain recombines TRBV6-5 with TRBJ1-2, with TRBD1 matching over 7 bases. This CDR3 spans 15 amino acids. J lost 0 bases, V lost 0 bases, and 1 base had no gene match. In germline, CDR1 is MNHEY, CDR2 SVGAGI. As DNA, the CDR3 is TGTGCCAGCAGTTACTCAGGGACAGCTAACTATGGCTACACCTTC. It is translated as CASSYSGTANYGYTF.

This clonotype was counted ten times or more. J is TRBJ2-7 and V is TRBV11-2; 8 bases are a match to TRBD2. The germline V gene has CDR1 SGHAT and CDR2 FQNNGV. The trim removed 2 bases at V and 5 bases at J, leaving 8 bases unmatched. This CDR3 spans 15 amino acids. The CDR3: CASSLSGGGGDEQYF. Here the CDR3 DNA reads TGTGCCAGCAGCTTATCGGGGGGGGGCGGTGACGAGCAGTACTTC.

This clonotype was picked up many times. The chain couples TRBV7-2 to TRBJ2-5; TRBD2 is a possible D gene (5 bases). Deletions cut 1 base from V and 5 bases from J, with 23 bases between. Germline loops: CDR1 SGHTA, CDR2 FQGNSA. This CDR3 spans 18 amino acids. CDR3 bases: TGTGCCAGCAGCTTAGTAATAGGAGACTACAAGTCCTGGGAGACCCAGTACTTC. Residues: CASSLVIGDYKSWETQYF.

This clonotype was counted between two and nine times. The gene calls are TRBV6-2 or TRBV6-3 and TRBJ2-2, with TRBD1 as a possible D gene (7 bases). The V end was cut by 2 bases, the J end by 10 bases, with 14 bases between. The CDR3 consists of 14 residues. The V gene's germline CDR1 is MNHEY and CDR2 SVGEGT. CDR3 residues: CASSYGTGEEELFF. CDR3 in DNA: TGTGCCAGCAGTTACGGAACAGGGGAGGAGGAGCTGTTTTTT.

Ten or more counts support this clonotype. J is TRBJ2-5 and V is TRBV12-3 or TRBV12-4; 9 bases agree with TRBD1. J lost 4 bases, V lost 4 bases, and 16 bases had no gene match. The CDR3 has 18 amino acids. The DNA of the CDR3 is TGTGCCAGCAGTTCGAACTTAGGGACAGGGAGGGGAGGAGAGACCCAGTACTTC. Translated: CASSSNLGTGRGGETQYF.

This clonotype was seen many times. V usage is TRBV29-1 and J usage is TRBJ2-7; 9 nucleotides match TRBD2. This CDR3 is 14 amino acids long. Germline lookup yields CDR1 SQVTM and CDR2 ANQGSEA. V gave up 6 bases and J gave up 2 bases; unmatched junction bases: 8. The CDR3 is CSVETSGVTYEQYF. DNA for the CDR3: TGCAGCGTCGAGACTAGCGGAGTTACCTACGAGCAGTACTTC.

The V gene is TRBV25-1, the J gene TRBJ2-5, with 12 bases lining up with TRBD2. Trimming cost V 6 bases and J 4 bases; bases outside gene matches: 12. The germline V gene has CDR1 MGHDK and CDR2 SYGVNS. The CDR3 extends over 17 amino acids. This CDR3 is CASRTNRLAGVGETQYF. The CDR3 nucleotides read TGTGCCAGCAGGACAAACCGACTAGCGGGAGTGGGAGAGACCCAGTACTTC.

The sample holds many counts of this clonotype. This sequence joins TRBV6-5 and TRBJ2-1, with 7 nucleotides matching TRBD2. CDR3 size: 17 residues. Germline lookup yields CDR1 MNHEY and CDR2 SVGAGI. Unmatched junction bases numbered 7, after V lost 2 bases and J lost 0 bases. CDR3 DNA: TGTGCCAGCAGTTACAGTTTCGGGAGGAGCTCCTACAATGAGCAGTTCTTC. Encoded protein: CASSYSFGRSSYNEQFF.